Included here is one T cell receptor (beta chain) sequence, with context. Generated by immunoSEQ multiplex PCR, the TCRdb table keeps only in-frame clones and is missing some. The sample holds 200,000 to 300,000 clones, about 86% seen once. There are 16 residues in the CDR3. Germline V gives CDR1 LGHNA, CDR2 YNFKEQ. V shed 4 bases and J 9 bases; nucleotides not matched to a gene: 12. This record belongs to a study of blood T cell repertoires in COVID-19. Study overall: Donors in the United States, Italy and Spain gave samples during acute or convalescent COVID-19. Nucleic acid was either cDNA or gDNA, and it came from T cells, B-cell-depleted T cells, or PBMCs.

The rearrangement links TRBV4-2 to TRBJ2-1; 10 bases fit TRBD2. The source is a woman of 80 years or more with acute or convalescent COVID-19. The sequenced sample consisted of peripheral blood. This chain's CDR3 is CASSPRGSGGAGEQFF. The CDR3 region has the DNA TGTGCCAGCAGCCCGCGGGGGAGCGGGGGGGCCGGTGAGCAGTTCTTC.